The following is a TCR beta chain sequence with its context. How the authors handled the data: Reference gene primer amplification gave nucleated cell count estimates. The table came from immunoSEQ multiplex PCR; TCRdb's copy has only in-frame clones and leaves some out. The V and J calls and clone size come from that table; D and trimming were worked out from the DNA. Seen here are around 180,000 clones, 80% to 90% observed once, and the top ten hold over 9.5%. The CDR3 has 15 amino acids. Looked up from germline, CDR1 is ENHRY and CDR2 is SYGVKD. The V segment lost 5 bases and the J segment 0 bases; nucleotides outside the gene matches: 6. This sample stems from a study of blood T cell repertoires in COVID-19. The wider study: Sites across the United States, Italy and Spain contributed samples from acute and convalescent COVID-19.

The source is a human donor with active or convalescent COVID-19. The donor label of this sample is uncertain. The rearrangement uses TRBV10-3 and TRBJ1-2; 7 positions agree with TRBD1. The sequenced sample consisted of peripheral blood. The CDR3 sequence: CAISPGGPANYGYTF. CDR3 DNA: TGTGCCATCAGTCCAGGGGGGCCAGCTAACTATGGCTACACCTTC.